Following are 2 T cell receptor beta chains from one sample sequenced in a study of blood T cell repertoires in COVID-19. This table comes from immunoSEQ multiplex PCR, and its TCRdb copy is limited to in-frame clones, with some not included. The top ten hold about 3.8% of the sample, which has 200,000 to 250,000 clones, approximately 86% seen once. Sequencing was done on a sample of PBMCs or T cells enriched from blood (not recorded which). The source is a woman aged 40-49 years with acute COVID-19.

The chain links TRBV15 to TRBJ2-7, with 9 bases aligning to TRBD1. Per germline, CDR1 LNHNV and CDR2 YYDKDF (reference sequence). Trimming cost V 5 bases and J 1 base; bases outside gene matches: 3. This CDR3 region has 14 residues. In DNA form, the CDR3 reads TGTGCCACCAGCCCTGACAGGGGGTCCTACGAGCAGTACTTC. Protein product: CATSPDRGSYEQYF. Complete variable domain (other parts from reference TRBV15 and TRBJ2-7): DAMVIQNPRYQVTQFGKPVTLSCSQTLNHNVMYWYQQKSSQAPKLLFHYYDKDFNNEADTPDNFQSRRPNTSFCFLDIRSPGLGDTAMYLCATSPDRGSYEQYFGPGTRLTVT.

The V and J genes are TRBV5-4 and TRBJ2-5, with 8 bases that match TRBD1. The CDR3 contains 14 residues. Germline CDR1 SGHNT, CDR2 YYREEE (reference sequence). With 4 bases clipped from V and 5 bases from J, the junction kept 7 bases outside the gene matches. The CDR3 is CASSPGQVQETQYF. The CDR3 DNA reads TGTGCCAGCAGCCCGGGACAGGTCCAGGAGACCCAGTACTTC.